The text below deals with one TCR beta chain. This sample is drawn from a study of blood T cell repertoires in COVID-19. The V gene's germline CDR1 is MNHEY and CDR2 SVGAGI. This CDR3 is built from 13 residues. Trimming left V 8 bases short and J 0 bases short, with 10 bases between. TCRdb's copy holds only in-frame clones and misses some; the assay was immunoSEQ multiplex PCR. The data hold around 180,000 clones, with about 85% observed a single time. Source material: peripheral blood. The chain has TRBV6-5 and TRBJ1-1, with TRBD1 as a possible D gene (5 bases). This receptor was taken from a man in his 60s with acute or convalescent COVID-19. This chain's CDR3 is CASQRGVNTEAFF. The CDR3, as DNA: TGTGCCAGCCAACGGGGGGTGAACACTGAAGCTTTCTTT.